This T cell receptor (beta chain) was documented in a study of pediatric ulcerative colitis. This CDR3 is built from 14 residues. Trimming stripped 6 bases from V and 2 bases from J, with 12 bases between. Germline values: CDR1 MNHNY, CDR2 SVGAGI (reference sequence). One to two pinch biopsies were taken from the rectum during colonoscopy. Profiling relied on immunoSEQ multiplex PCR, and the TCRdb table lists in-frame clones only, not all of them. The sample shows tens of thousands of clones, around 75% of them seen only once. The receptor was isolated from a boy aged 5-17 years with severe ulcerative colitis. The V gene is TRBV6-6, the J gene TRBJ2-3; D possibly corresponds to TRBD2 (5 bases). The sample consisted of gut tissue. The DNA for the CDR3 is TGTGCCAGCAGCCGGGGTTCTCCCACAGATACGCAGTATTTT. Translation gives CASSRGSPTDTQYF.